This T cell receptor (beta chain) was retrieved from a study of regulatory T cells in long-lasting Graves disease. The time point is: newly diagnosed GD, antithyroid drugs for less than 3 months. PBMC RNA served as the TCR library source. Construction of the TCR beta libraries employed iRepertoire HTBI primers in conjunction with Arm-PCR of CDR3 regions. TCRdb analysed the multiplex PCR reads with MiXCR anew, one entry per CDR3 protein. The table has around 400,000 distinct CDR3 sequences, 15% seen once; the top ten hold approximately 7.8%. This clonotype was counted ten times or more. The same data also went into a second study, on T cells in Graves' hyperthyroidism and ophthalmopathy.

This receptor was identified in a woman in her thirties or forties with Graves disease. Sequences were derived from peripheral blood mononuclear cells (PBMCs), sampled at new diagnosis, from a patient treated with antithyroid drugs.

CDR3 protein: CASSLRLAGLDEQFF. DNA of the CDR3: TGCGCCAGCAGCTTAAGACTAGCGGGATTGGATGAGCAGTTCTTC. The rearrangement uses TRBV5-1 and TRBJ2-1, with 11 bases identical to TRBD2. The CDR3 contains 15 residues. The V segment lost 2 bases and the J segment 8 bases; nucleotides outside the gene matches: 6. Germline CDR1 is SGHRS and CDR2 is YFSETQ.